This passage covers 32 T cell receptor beta chains from one sample sequenced in a study of blood T cell repertoires in COVID-19. Profiling relied on immunoSEQ multiplex PCR, and the TCRdb table lists in-frame clones only, not all of them. The top ten hold 6.5% to 8% of the sample, which has 150,000 to 200,000 clones, approximately 87% seen once. The sample was PBMCs or T cells enriched from blood (not recorded which). All receptors derive from a woman between 45 and 60 years old who had recovered from COVID-19.

This chain uses TRBV5-1 with TRBJ2-2; 8 bases fit TRBD2. The CDR3 sequence is 15 residues long. Germline assignment: CDR1 SGHRS and CDR2 YFSETQ. The V segment lost 5 bases and the J segment 0 bases; nucleotides outside the gene matches: 3. The CDR3 sequence is CASSSLAANTGELFF. The DNA of the CDR3 is TGCGCCAGCAGTTCACTAGCGGCGAACACCGGGGAGCTGTTTTTT. The variable domain in full, with the rest retrieved from reference TRBV5-1 and TRBJ2-2, is KAGVTQTPRYLIKTRGQQVTLSCSPISGHRSVSWYQQTPGQGLQFLFEYFSETQRNKGNFPGRFSGRQFSNSRSEMNVSTLELGDSALYLCASSSLAANTGELFFGEGSRLTVL.

V gene TRBV10-3 combines with J gene TRBJ2-1; TRBD2 aligns across 8 bases. The trim removed 6 bases at V and 11 bases at J, leaving 15 bases unmatched. CDR3 length: 15 amino acids. Germline CDR1 reads ENHRY; CDR2 reads SYGVKD. CDR3 DNA sequence: TGTGCCATCAGCCTCCCTCCGGGACTAGAGGGCCAGCAGTTCTTC. It codes for CAISLPPGLEGQQFF.

This chain joins TRBV7-8 and TRBJ1-1; D is possibly TRBD1 (6 bases). The CDR3 runs 15 residues. The V gene lost 1 base and the J gene lost 5 bases, with 14 bases spanning the gap. The germline gives CDR1 SGHVS, CDR2 FQNEAQ. CDR3 nucleotide sequence: TGTGCCAGCAGCTTAGAAGGACAGTTCGGAACTGAAGCTTTCTTT. Translation: CASSLEGQFGTEAFF.

This clone was observed once. The genes are TRBV19 and TRBJ1-1; D uncertain. CDR1 and CDR2 (germline): LNHDA, SQIVND (reference sequence). The CDR3 contains 12 residues. Trimming removed 11 bases at V and 3 bases at J, with 13 bases between. CDR3 residues: CAARYGDTEAFF. In DNA, the CDR3 is TGTGCCGCCCGCTACGGGGACACTGAAGCTTTCTTT.

V is TRBV9 and J is TRBJ1-3; D is unclear. The CDR3 is 16 residues long. Germline V gene data show CDR1 as SGDLS and CDR2 as YYNGEE. V dropped 0 bases and J dropped 0 bases, with 10 bases sitting between them. The CDR3, as DNA: TGTGCCAGCAGCGTAGATCCAGGCCACTCTGGAAACACCATATATTTT. This codes for CASSVDPGHSGNTIYF.

This clone was seen more than once but under ten times. The CDR3 sequence: CASSFRYNSPLHF. CDR3 coding DNA: TGTGCCAGCAGTTTTCGGTATAATTCACCCCTCCACTTT. The chain links TRBV28 to TRBJ1-6, with D uncertain. The V end lost 3 bases, the J end lost 4 bases, and 4 bases lay between the germline ends. In germline, CDR1 is MDHEN, CDR2 SYDVKM. This CDR3 spans 13 amino acids.

Only a few counts were recorded for this clone. The chain joins TRBV7-8 to TRBJ2-2; 12 bases agree with TRBD2. Trimming cost V 6 bases and J 3 bases; bases outside gene matches: 8. The CDR3 contains 17 residues. CDR1 is SGHVS and CDR2 is FQNEAQ in the germline V gene. In nucleotides, the CDR3 is TGTGCCAGCAGTTCTCCTGGACTAGCGGGGCACACCGGGGAGCTGTTTTTT. Amino acid sequence: CASSSPGLAGHTGELFF.

This clone was counted a few times. CDR3 amino acids: CASSQDLRGEPGYTF. Written as DNA, the CDR3 is TGCGCCAGCAGCCAAGACCTCAGGGGGGAACCCGGCTACACCTTC. J is TRBJ1-2 and V is TRBV4-3, with 7 nucleotides matching TRBD1. V gave up 0 bases and J gave up 8 bases; unmatched junction bases: 9. CDR3 length: 15 amino acids. Germline values: CDR1 LGHNA, CDR2 YSLEER.

V usage is TRBV10-1 and J usage is TRBJ2-3, with D perhaps matching TRBD2 (7 bases). V dropped 6 bases and J dropped 9 bases, with 28 bases sitting between them. Germline V gene lookup returns CDR1 WNHNN and CDR2 SYGVQD (reference sequence). The length of the CDR3 is 17 residues. CDR3 DNA: TGCGCCAGCAGGGGGGGGACACACACACGCACGGGAGAGACGCAGTATTTT. Its protein is CASRGGTHTRTGETQYF.

The chain uses TRBV11-2 and TRBJ2-3; maybe TRBD1 (6 bases). V was cut by 4 bases and J by 6 bases, with 8 bases left in between. Looked up from germline, CDR1 is SGHAT and CDR2 is FQNNGV. The CDR3 is 12 amino acids. The CDR3 region has the DNA TGTGCCAGCAGCTCTCAGGGGGATACGCAGTATTTT. It yields the protein CASSSQGDTQYF.

This sequence joins TRBV19 and TRBJ1-6; D is undetermined. The CDR3 is made up of 12 amino acids. V lost 1 base to trimming and J lost 12 bases, with 7 bases between them. CDR1 and CDR2 from the germline V gene are LNHDA and SQIVND (reference sequence). The CDR3 reads CASSIGHLPLHF. The DNA of the CDR3 is TGTGCCAGTAGTATAGGACACCTACCCCTCCACTTT. Combining the CDR3 with reference TRBV19 and TRBJ1-6 gives the whole variable domain DGGITQSPKYLFRKEGQNVTLSCEQNLNHDAMYWYRQDPGQGLRLIYYSQIVNDFQKGDIAEGYSVSREKKESFPLTVTSAQKNPTAFYLCASSIGHLPLHFGNGTRLTVT.

The J gene is TRBJ1-5, the V gene TRBV7-8, with a weak D call TRBD1 (6 bases). Germline V gene sequence: CDR1 SGHVS, CDR2 FQNEAQ. This CDR3 region has 15 residues. Trimming stripped 6 bases from V and 4 bases from J, with 16 bases between. The CDR3 spells CASSQGGGDNQPQHF. The CDR3, as DNA: TGTGCCAGCAGTCAGGGAGGGGGGGATAATCAGCCCCAGCATTTT.

This chain uses TRBV5-8 with TRBJ2-5, with unresolved D. V was cut by 2 bases and J by 5 bases, with 13 bases left in between. The length of the CDR3 is 14 residues. The V gene's germline CDR1 is SGHTS and CDR2 YDEGEE. In nucleotides, the CDR3 is TGTGCCAGCAGCTTCACCAGCGCGAAGGAGACCCAGTACTTC. Translated, it gives CASSFTSAKETQYF.

The chain combines TRBV7-9 with TRBJ2-1; D is unresolved. Trimming shortened V by 1 base and J by 4 bases, and 8 bases separated the two germline ends. Germline CDR1 reads SEHNR; CDR2 reads FQNEAQ (reference sequence). The CDR3 is made up of 14 amino acids. The CDR3 reads CASSLDAGYNEQFF. In DNA, the CDR3 is TGTGCCAGCAGCTTAGATGCAGGTTACAATGAGCAGTTCTTC.

The chain links TRBV6-6 to TRBJ1-2; D might be TRBD1 (5 bases). V shed 6 bases and J shed 0 bases, with 8 bases lying between them. CDR1 and CDR2 from the germline V gene are MNHNY and SVGAGI (reference sequence). The CDR3 has 13 residues. CDR3 sequence reads: CASRDTANYGYTF. CDR3 sequence (DNA): TGTGCCAGCAGGGACACCGCTAACTATGGCTACACCTTC.

The chain links TRBV2 to TRBJ2-5, with 7 bases matching TRBD1. CDR1 is SNHLY and CDR2 is FYNNEI in the germline V gene. Trimming took 5 bases from V and 5 from J; bases not matched to a gene: 8. There are 14 residues in the CDR3. CDR3 nucleotides: TGTGCCAGCAGTCGACAGGGACCTCATGAGACCCAGTACTTC. Its translation is CASSRQGPHETQYF.

The J gene is TRBJ1-2, the V gene TRBV3-1 (or the pseudogene TRBV3-2); D perhaps matches TRBD1 (5 bases). The germline V and J ends were trimmed by 4 bases and 4 bases, with 10 bases remaining between them. The CDR3 extends over 13 amino acids. CDR1 and CDR2 (germline): LGHDT, YNNKEL (reference sequence). In DNA form, the CDR3 reads TGTGCCAGCAGCCCAGGGTGGACCTATGGCTACACCTTC. Translated: CASSPGWTYGYTF.

The chain carries TRBV9 and TRBJ1-1; TRBD1 matches at 11 bases. This CDR3 is 17 amino acids long. The V segment lost 4 bases and the J segment 5 bases; nucleotides outside the gene matches: 13. CDR1 is SGDLS and CDR2 is YYNGEE in the germline V gene. Here the CDR3 DNA reads TGTGCCAGCAGCATATCCGGGACAGGGGGGTTGGGGACTGAAGCTTTCTTT. It is translated as CASSISGTGGLGTEAFF.

This clone was recorded a few times. J is TRBJ2-7 and V is TRBV5-6, with 14 nucleotides matching TRBD2. Trimming removed 7 bases from V and 6 bases from J; junction bases left unmatched: 15. The CDR3 totals 17 residues. Germline V gene data show CDR1 as SGHDT and CDR2 as YYEEEE. The DNA for the CDR3 is TGTGCCAGCTCCCCGAACCGACTAGCGGGGGGGTTGGGCGAGCAGTACTTC. Translation gives CASSPNRLAGGLGEQYF.

This clone appeared once. V gene TRBV6-2 or TRBV6-3 combines with J gene TRBJ2-7, with TRBD2 matching 10 bases. Germline CDR1 reads MNHEY; CDR2 reads SVGEGT. The CDR3 length is 16 residues. With V trimmed by 2 bases and J by 5 bases, 9 bases remained unmatched. The CDR3 bases are TGTGCCAGCAGTTACGGCGTTAGCGGGGGGTATGACGAGCAGTACTTC. Translating gives CASSYGVSGGYDEQYF.

The chain joins TRBV3-1 (or the pseudogene TRBV3-2) to TRBJ1-6, with TRBD1 identical over 8 bases. This CDR3 comprises 19 residues. The V gene end was trimmed by 4 bases and the J gene end by 0 bases; junction bases not matched to a gene: 11. CDR1 is LGHDT, CDR2 YNNKEL, per germline (reference sequence). The DNA for the CDR3 is TGTGCCAGCAGCCCGTCATCGACAGGGGTTAGCTCCTATAATTCACCCCTCCACTTT. Protein sequence: CASSPSSTGVSSYNSPLHF.

The chain links TRBV6-5 to TRBJ1-6; no clear D. The CDR3 loop spans 15 amino acids. Germline V gene data show CDR1 as MNHEY and CDR2 as SVGAGI. The V end was cut by 0 bases, the J end by 7 bases, with 10 bases between. This chain's CDR3 is CASSYSTGYNSPLHF. CDR3 in DNA: TGTGCCAGCAGTTACTCGACCGGGTACAATTCACCCCTCCACTTT.

The chain couples TRBV18 to TRBJ1-3, with 7 bases aligning to TRBD1. Germline values: CDR1 KGHSH, CDR2 LQKENI. V was pared by 5 bases and J by 2 bases, with 6 bases of the junction left unmatched. CDR3 size: 15 residues. The chain's CDR3 is CASSTSTGAGNTIYF. As DNA, the CDR3 is TGTGCCAGCTCAACTTCTACAGGGGCTGGAAACACCATATATTTT.

The J gene is TRBJ1-4, the V gene TRBV7-2; no clear D gene. Germline-derived CDR1 and CDR2 are SGHTA and FQGNSA. The V gene lost 2 bases and the J gene lost 4 bases, with 14 bases spanning the gap. The CDR3 runs 16 residues. The CDR3 DNA follows: TGTGCCAGCAGCTTACTACTAATCGATCATAATGAAAAACTGTTTTTT. It encodes CASSLLLIDHNEKLFF.

The chain is built from TRBV6-2 or TRBV6-3 and TRBJ2-3; D possibly corresponds to TRBD2 (6 bases). The germline V gene encodes CDR1 MNHEY and CDR2 SVGEGT. The CDR3 sequence is 17 residues long. V was shortened by 4 bases and J by 7 bases, with 24 bases between the two germline ends. CDR3 sequence: CASSSPGLRTGENTQYF. CDR3 sequence (DNA): TGTGCCAGCAGTTCGCCGGGACTCCGAACCGGGGAAAATACGCAGTATTTT.

The CDR3, as DNA: TGTGCCAGCAGCTTAGGCCAGGGGGCGGTCTATGGCTACACCTTC. Translating gives CASSLGQGAVYGYTF. The chain has TRBV7-9 and TRBJ1-2, with 8 bases that match TRBD1. The trim removed 1 base at V and 4 bases at J, leaving 5 bases unmatched. The CDR3 sequence is 15 residues long. In germline, CDR1 is SEHNR, CDR2 FQNEAQ (reference sequence).

DNA for the CDR3: TGTGCCAGTAGCCTGACCTTAGGAGGGGATACGCAGTATTTT. This sequence encodes CASSLTLGGDTQYF. The J gene is TRBJ2-3, the V gene TRBV19, with a possible D match to TRBD2 (6 bases). The CDR3 spans 14 residues. Trimming took 6 bases from V and 6 from J, leaving 16 bases between them. CDR1 and CDR2 from the germline V gene are LNHDA and SQIVND (reference sequence).

V usage is TRBV9 and J usage is TRBJ1-2; the D gene is possibly TRBD1 (6 bases). The V end lost 0 bases, the J end lost 8 bases, and 14 bases lay between the germline ends. This CDR3 is built from 14 residues. Germline assignment: CDR1 SGDLS and CDR2 YYNGEE. The CDR3 region has the DNA TGTGCCAGCAGCGTAGATAACAGGGCGTGGGGCTACACCTTC. This gives the protein CASSVDNRAWGYTF.

This clone was detected only once. The gene calls are TRBV11-3 and TRBJ2-5; TRBD2 aligns across 14 bases. The CDR3 has 15 amino acids. Germline CDR1 reads SGHNT; CDR2 reads YENEEA. J gave up 6 bases and V 3 bases, and 3 bases lay outside the gene matches. DNA of the CDR3: TGTGCCAGCAGCTTGGGGACTAGCGGGGGAAAGACCCAGTACTTC. It encodes CASSLGTSGGKTQYF.

This chain links TRBV6-5 with TRBJ2-2; 7 bases align to TRBD1. The J segment lost 6 bases and the V segment lost 4 bases, leaving 8 bases of the junction unmatched. CDR3 size: 15 residues. Germline V gives CDR1 MNHEY, CDR2 SVGAGI. The CDR3: CASSSGQVEAGELFF. The CDR3 DNA sequence: TGTGCCAGCAGTTCCGGACAGGTAGAAGCCGGGGAGCTGTTTTTT.

V gene TRBV13 combines with J gene TRBJ2-1; 11 nucleotides line up with TRBD2. Germline V gives CDR1 PRHDT, CDR2 FYEKMQ (reference sequence). The CDR3 totals 15 residues. The V segment lost 3 bases and the J segment 7 bases; nucleotides outside the gene matches: 5. The CDR3 sequence: CASSFDSGGANEQFF. The DNA of the CDR3 is TGTGCCAGCAGCTTTGATAGCGGGGGGGCAAATGAGCAGTTCTTC.

V and J are TRBV29-1 and TRBJ2-5; no reliable D call. Germline lookup yields CDR1 SQVTM and CDR2 ANQGSEA. V was clipped by 2 bases and J by 4 bases, with 8 bases between them. The CDR3 loop spans 12 amino acids. CDR3 region: CSVEPTGETQYF. The DNA of the CDR3 is TGCAGCGTTGAACCCACGGGAGAGACCCAGTACTTC.